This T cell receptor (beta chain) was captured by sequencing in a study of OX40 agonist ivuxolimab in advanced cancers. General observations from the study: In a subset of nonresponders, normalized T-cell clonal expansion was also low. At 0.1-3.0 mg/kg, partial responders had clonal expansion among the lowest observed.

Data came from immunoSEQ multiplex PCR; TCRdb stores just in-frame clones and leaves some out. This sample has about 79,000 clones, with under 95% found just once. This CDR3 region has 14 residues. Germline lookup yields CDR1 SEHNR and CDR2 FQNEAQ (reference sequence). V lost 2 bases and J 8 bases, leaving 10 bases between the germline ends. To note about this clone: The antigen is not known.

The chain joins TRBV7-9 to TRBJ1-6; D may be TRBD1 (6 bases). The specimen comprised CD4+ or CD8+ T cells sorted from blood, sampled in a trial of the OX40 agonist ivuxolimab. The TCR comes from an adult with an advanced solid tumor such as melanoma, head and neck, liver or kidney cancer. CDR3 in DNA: TGTGCCAGCAGCTTAAAGGGGGTCTATTCACCCCTCCACTTT. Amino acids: CASSLKGVYSPLHF.